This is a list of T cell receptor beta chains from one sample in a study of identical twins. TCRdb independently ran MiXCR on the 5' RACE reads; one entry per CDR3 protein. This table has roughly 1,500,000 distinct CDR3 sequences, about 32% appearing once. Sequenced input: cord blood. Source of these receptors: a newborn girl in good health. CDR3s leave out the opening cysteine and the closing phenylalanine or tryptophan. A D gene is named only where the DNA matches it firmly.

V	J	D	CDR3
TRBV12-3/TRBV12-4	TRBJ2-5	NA	ASSPPGEVSTQY
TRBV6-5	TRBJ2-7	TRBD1	ASSKDRGLSYEQY
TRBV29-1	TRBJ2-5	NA	SVGGGGETQY
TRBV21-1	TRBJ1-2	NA	ASSKGGDNYGYT
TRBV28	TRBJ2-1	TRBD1	ASSLSPWDRPNEQF
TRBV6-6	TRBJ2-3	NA	ASSRQDLKTDTQY
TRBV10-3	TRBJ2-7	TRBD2	AISSGSQGYNEQY
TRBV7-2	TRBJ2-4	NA	ASSPAARAKNIQY
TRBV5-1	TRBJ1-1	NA	ASSLETYPNTEAF
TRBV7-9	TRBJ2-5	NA	ASRPPGRGETQY
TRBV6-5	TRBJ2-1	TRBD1	ASSLDRGINNEQF
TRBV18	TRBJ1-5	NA	ASSRDSNSNQPQH
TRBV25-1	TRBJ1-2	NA	ASSAFTGPWDYGYT
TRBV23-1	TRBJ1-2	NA	ASNRVNGYT
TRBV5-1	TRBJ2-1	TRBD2	ASSVRDYHNEQF
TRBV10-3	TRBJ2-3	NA	AIMRAGMGTDTQY
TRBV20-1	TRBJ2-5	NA	GASRGGPQETQY
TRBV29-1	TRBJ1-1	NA	SVEEGALTEAF
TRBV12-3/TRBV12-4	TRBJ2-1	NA	ASSLRGIGGRARNEQF
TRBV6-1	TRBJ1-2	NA	ASSDGQGIGYGYT
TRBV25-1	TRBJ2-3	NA	ASSVTAGTDTQY
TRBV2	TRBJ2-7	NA	ASGRYGAFYEQY
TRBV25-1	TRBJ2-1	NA	ASSDEVTQF
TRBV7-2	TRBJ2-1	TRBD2	ASSLLLGGGPYNEQF
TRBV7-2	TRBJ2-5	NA	ASSRQGGLFQETQY
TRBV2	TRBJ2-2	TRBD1	ASSLGQGVNTGELF
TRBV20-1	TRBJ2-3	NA	SARVTEKGDTQY
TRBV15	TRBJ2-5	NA	ATSRDRGETQY
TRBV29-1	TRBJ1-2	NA	SVDVGRGYT
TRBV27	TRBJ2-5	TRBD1	ASSPRTGGKETQY
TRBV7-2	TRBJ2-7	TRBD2	ASSYRTSSYEQY
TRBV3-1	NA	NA	ASSQGDTSYEQY
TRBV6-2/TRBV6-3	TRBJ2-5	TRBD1	ASSYGEGGMY
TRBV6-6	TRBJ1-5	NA	ASSYIGPPGQPQH
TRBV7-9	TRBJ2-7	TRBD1	ASSLGFFVETGGKQY
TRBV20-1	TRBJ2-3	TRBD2	SADPGTSGRENTDTQY
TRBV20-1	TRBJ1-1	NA	SASSGEGRNPEAF
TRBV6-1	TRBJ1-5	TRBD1	ARDRDSNQPQH
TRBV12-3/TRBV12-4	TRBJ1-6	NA	ASSLSPPTGVGEALH
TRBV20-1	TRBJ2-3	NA	SARQGSDTQY
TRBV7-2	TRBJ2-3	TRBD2	ASSLSPLAVRHTQY
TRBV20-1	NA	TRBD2	SALGLAGLTQETQY
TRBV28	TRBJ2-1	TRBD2	ASSLWTGGPYNGQF
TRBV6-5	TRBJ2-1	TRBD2	ASSYSTSGRNEQF
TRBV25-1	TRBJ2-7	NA	ASSESGISYNEQY
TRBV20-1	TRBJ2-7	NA	SARDDSANEQY
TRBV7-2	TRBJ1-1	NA	ASSLVAPFAEAF
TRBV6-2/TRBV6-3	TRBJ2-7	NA	ASTGPDSYEQY
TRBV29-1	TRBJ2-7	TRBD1	SVLDRTLSYEQY
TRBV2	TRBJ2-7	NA	ASDEGGRYYPY
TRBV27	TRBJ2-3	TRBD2	ASSPGTSGADTQY
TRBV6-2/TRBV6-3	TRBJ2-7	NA	ASSFRASSLSYEQY
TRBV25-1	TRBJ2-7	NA	ASSELSGPFSYEQY
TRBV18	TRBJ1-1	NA	ASSPPGGSTEAF
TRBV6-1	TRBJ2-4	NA	ASSLGQPYGQY